This T cell receptor (beta chain) was retrieved from a study of blood T cell repertoires in COVID-19. Study context: COVID-19 samples collected from the United States, Italy and Spain covered acute and convalescent phases. Sources were T cells, B-cell-depleted T cells, or PBMCs; the material itself was cDNA or gDNA.

The CDR3 runs 13 residues. The V gene's germline CDR1 is SGHTA and CDR2 FQGTGA. Deletions cut 5 bases from V and 6 bases from J, with 13 bases between. Assay: immunoSEQ multiplex PCR; the TCRdb copy retains only in-frame clones and omits some. The table records about 83,000 clones, around 87% of them present only once. The genes are TRBV7-3 and TRBJ1-1; D is possibly TRBD1 (6 bases). The sequencing sample was made of peripheral blood. This TCR derives from a woman aged 50 to 60 with active or convalescent COVID-19. The CDR3: CASSPQGGAEAFF. CDR3 nucleotide sequence: TGTGCCAGCAGCCCCCAAGGGGGGGCTGAAGCTTTCTTT.